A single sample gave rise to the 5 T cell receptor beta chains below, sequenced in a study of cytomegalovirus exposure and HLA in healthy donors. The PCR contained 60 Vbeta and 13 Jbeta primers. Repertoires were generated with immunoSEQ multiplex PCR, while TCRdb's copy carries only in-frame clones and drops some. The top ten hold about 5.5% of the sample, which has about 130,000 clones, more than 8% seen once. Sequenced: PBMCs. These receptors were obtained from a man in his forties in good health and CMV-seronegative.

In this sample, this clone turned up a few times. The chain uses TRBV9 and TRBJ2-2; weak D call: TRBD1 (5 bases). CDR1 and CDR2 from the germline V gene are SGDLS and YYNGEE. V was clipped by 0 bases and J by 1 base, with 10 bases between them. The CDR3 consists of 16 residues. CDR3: CASSVGGRVNTGELFF. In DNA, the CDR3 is TGTGCCAGCAGCGTAGGTGGCAGGGTGAACACCGGGGAGCTGTTTTTT.

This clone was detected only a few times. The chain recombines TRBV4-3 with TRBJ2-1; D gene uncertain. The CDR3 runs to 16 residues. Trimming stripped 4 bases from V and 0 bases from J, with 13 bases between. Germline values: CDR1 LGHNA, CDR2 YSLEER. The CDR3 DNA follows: TGCGCCAGCAGCCCATCCCTTTCGAGCTCCTACAATGAGCAGTTCTTC. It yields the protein CASSPSLSSSYNEQFF.

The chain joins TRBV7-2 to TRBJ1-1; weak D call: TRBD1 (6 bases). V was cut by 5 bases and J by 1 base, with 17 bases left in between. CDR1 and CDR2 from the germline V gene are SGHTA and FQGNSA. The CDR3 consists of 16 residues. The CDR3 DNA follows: TGTGCCAGCAGCCCTAGGTCAGGGGATAGGAACACTGAAGCTTTCTTT. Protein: CASSPRSGDRNTEAFF.

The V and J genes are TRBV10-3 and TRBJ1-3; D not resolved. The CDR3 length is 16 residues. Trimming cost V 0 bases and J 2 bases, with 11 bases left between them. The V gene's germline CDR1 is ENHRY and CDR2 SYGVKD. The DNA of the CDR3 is TGTGCCATCAGTGAGTCAGTCCTACTCCCTGGAAACACCATATATTTT. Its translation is CAISESVLLPGNTIYF.

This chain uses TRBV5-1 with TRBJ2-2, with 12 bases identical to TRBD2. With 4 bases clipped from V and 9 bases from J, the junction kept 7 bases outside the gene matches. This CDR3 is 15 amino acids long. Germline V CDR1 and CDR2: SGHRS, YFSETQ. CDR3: CASSVTSGGHRELFF. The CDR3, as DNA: TGCGCCAGCAGCGTAACTAGCGGGGGGCACCGGGAGCTGTTTTTT. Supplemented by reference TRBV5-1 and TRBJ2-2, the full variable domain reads KAGVTQTPRYLIKTRGQQVTLSCSPISGHRSVSWYQQTPGQGLQFLFEYFSETQRNKGNFPGRFSGRQFSNSRSEMNVSTLELGDSALYLCASSVTSGGHRELFFGEGSRLTVL.